The clone carrying this TCR beta chain appeared a few times. Arm-PCR of CDR3 regions with iRepertoire HTBI primers generated TCR beta libraries. TCRdb processed the multiplex PCR reads anew with MiXCR; each CDR3 protein has one entry. The table has about 560,000 distinct CDR3 sequences, around 16% seen once; the top ten hold more than 10%. The data derive from a study of regulatory T cells in long-lasting Graves disease. The time point here: newly diagnosed GD, antithyroid drugs for less than 3 months. Scientists built the TCR library using RNA that was extracted from PBMCs. The same sample was also studied in work on T cells in Graves' hyperthyroidism and ophthalmopathy.

The specimen comprised peripheral blood mononuclear cells (PBMCs), sampled at new diagnosis, from a patient treated with antithyroid drugs. This sequence was found in a man in his late teens or twenties with Graves disease.

The CDR3, as DNA: TGCGCCAGCAGCCCGGGGACAGGGGGCCCGCCCCAGCATTTT. It yields the protein CASSPGTGGPPQHF. The J gene is TRBJ1-5, the V gene TRBV5-1; TRBD1 aligns across 12 bases. Germline loops: CDR1 SGHRS, CDR2 YFSETQ. The CDR3 runs to 14 residues. The V gene end was trimmed by 4 bases and the J gene end by 9 bases; junction bases not matched to a gene: 5.